The T cell receptor beta chain under discussion was sequenced for a study of T cell repertoires in cytomegalovirus infection. Study details: Public TCR beta signatures marked donors with CMV infection and the matching HLA.

TCRdb ran MiXCR on the reads and lists one entry per CDR3 protein. The table shows some 350,000 distinct CDR3 sequences, with approximately 35% occurring only once. Note on this clonotype: Its target is not known.

Between the trimmed V and J ends, which lost 2 bases and 8 bases, there was a span of 18 bases. This CDR3 spans 15 amino acids. The germline CDR1 and CDR2 sequences are MNHGY and SAAAGT. The origin of this receptor is a human donor in good health (CMV status not recorded). Some clones in this sample may be carry-over from other donors' samples. Sequenced here: cultured PBMCs, sampled from culture after CMV antigen stimulation. The gene calls are TRBV6-8 and TRBJ1-2; D gene ambiguous. CDR3 sequence: CASSYSRGGIAGYTF. The CDR3, as DNA: TGTGCCAGCAGTTACAGTCGGGGAGGGATAGCGGGCTACACCTTC.